This paragraph covers one T cell receptor (beta chain) sequence. This specimen belongs to a study of T cell changes during pregnancy in multiple sclerosis. The CDR3 has 13 residues. J lost 5 bases, V lost 6 bases, and 6 bases had no gene match. Looked up from germline, CDR1 is MNHEY and CDR2 is SVGAGI. This table comes from immunoSEQ multiplex PCR, and its TCRdb copy is limited to in-frame clones, with some not included. Of roughly 93,000 clones listed, 92% are singletons. This sequence joins TRBV6-5 and TRBJ1-2, with TRBD1 matching 7 bases. The sample was peripheral blood, taken after pregnancy. This clonotype was sampled from a female donor in good health, enrolled as a control in a pregnancy study. CDR3 region: CASRTGTAYGYTF. CDR3 in DNA: TGTGCCAGCAGAACCGGGACAGCTTATGGCTACACCTTC.